Each of the 30 T cell receptor beta chains below was sequenced from the same sample in a study of T-cell memory formation after mild COVID-19. TCRdb called the 5' RACE reads again in MiXCR, with one record for every CDR3 protein. The sample shows approximately 300,000 distinct CDR3 sequences, less than 20% of them seen only once. The sequenced sample was PBMCs or a T cell subset sorted from them (not recorded which). The receptors shown here come from a man aged 18 to 29 who had mild COVID-19 (a few samples of this study predate the infection). Cell type and time point are not known.

The chain carries TRBV6-1 and TRBJ2-7; 9 bases match TRBD1. Germline values: CDR1 MNHNS, CDR2 SASEGT. This CDR3 contains 14 residues. V shed 9 bases and J 5 bases; nucleotides not matched to a gene: 11. The CDR3 DNA reads as TGTGCCAGTTCGGCCGGGACAGGGAGCCACGAGCAGTACTTC. This gives the protein CASSAGTGSHEQYF.

J is TRBJ2-1 and V is TRBV10-3, with TRBD2 identical over 9 bases. Per germline, CDR1 ENHRY and CDR2 SYGVKD. Trimming at V came to 9 bases and at J to 4 bases, leaving 13 bases not matched to a gene. The CDR3 spans 16 residues. The CDR3: CAIDDPSSGGYNEQFF. In nucleotides, the CDR3 is TGTGCCATAGATGATCCGAGCAGCGGGGGGTACAATGAGCAGTTCTTC.

CDR3 region: CSGYREYGYTF. Here the CDR3 DNA reads TGCAGCGGGTACAGGGAGTATGGCTACACCTTC. The chain joins TRBV29-1 to TRBJ1-2; a weak D match, TRBD1 (6 bases). The length of the CDR3 is 11 residues. Trimming left V 7 bases short and J 5 bases short, with 11 bases between. The germline V gene has CDR1 SQVTM and CDR2 ANQGSEA.

This clonotype occurred a few times. The CDR3 region is CASSYGGTGDQPQHF. The CDR3 nucleotides are TGTGCCAGCAGTTACGGGGGGACAGGGGATCAGCCCCAGCATTTT. The chain couples TRBV6-2 or TRBV6-3 to TRBJ1-5, with 10 bases aligning to TRBD1. Germline V gene data show CDR1 as MNHEY and CDR2 as SVGEGT. The V and J ends lost 2 bases and 5 bases, in that order; junction bases with no gene match: 3. The CDR3 runs to 15 residues.

A few counts support this clonotype. The rearrangement links TRBV6-1 to TRBJ2-7, with 7 bases fitting TRBD1. The V segment lost 7 bases and the J segment 3 bases; nucleotides outside the gene matches: 12. CDR1 is MNHNS and CDR2 is SASEGT in the germline V gene. CDR3 size: 15 residues. CDR3 sequence: CASTKGSGQSYEQYF. CDR3 in DNA: TGTGCCAGCACCAAGGGTTCGGGACAGAGCTACGAGCAGTACTTC.

A remark on this clonotype: Likely a read error: the CDR3 ends without its conserved phenylalanine or tryptophan. The chain links TRBV11-2 to TRBJ2-6; D perhaps matches TRBD1 (6 bases). CDR3 length equals 15 residues. The V end was cut by 6 bases, the J end by 1 base, with 10 bases between. Germline V gene lookup returns CDR1 SGHAT and CDR2 FQNNGV. CDR3: CASRPGVSGANVLTL. CDR3 in DNA: TGTGCCAGCAGACCAGGGGTATCTGGGGCCAACGTCCTGACTTTA.

This clonotype has a handful of counts. V usage is TRBV12-3 or TRBV12-4 and J usage is TRBJ2-2; 8 bases are shared with TRBD2. This CDR3 region has 15 residues. V dropped 8 bases and J dropped 7; count of bases not matched to a gene: 12. The CDR3 region is CASRSRGAPIGELFF. Here the CDR3 DNA reads TGTGCCAGCCGGTCGCGGGGGGCCCCCATCGGGGAGCTGTTTTTT.

This clonotype was counted between two and nine times. This chain links TRBV20-1 with TRBJ2-3; D might be TRBD1 (6 bases). The V gene's germline CDR1 is DFQATT and CDR2 SNEGSKA (reference sequence). The length of the CDR3 is 15 residues. V lost 2 bases to trimming and J lost 2 bases, with 14 bases between them. CDR3 in amino acids: CSARRRQAPTDTQYF. CDR3 nucleotide sequence: TGCAGTGCTAGAAGAAGACAGGCCCCCACAGATACGCAGTATTTT.

This clonotype was counted only a few times. This sequence joins TRBV7-8 and TRBJ2-3; D not resolved. Looked up from germline, CDR1 is SGHVS and CDR2 is FQNEAQ. The CDR3 has 15 amino acids. V lost 2 bases and J 0 bases, leaving 9 bases between the germline ends. This chain's CDR3 is CASSLSLRSTDTQYF. CDR3 coding DNA: TGTGCCAGCAGCTTATCCCTGAGAAGCACAGATACGCAGTATTTT. The whole variable domain, remainder taken from reference TRBV7-8 and TRBJ2-3, is GAGVSQSPRYKVAKRGQDVALRCDPISGHVSLFWYQQALGQGPEFLTYFQNEAQLDKSGLPSDRFFAERPEGSVSTLKIQRTQQEDSAVYLCASSLSLRSTDTQYFGPGTRLTVL.

The sample holds a few counts of this clonotype. This chain connects TRBV6-6 to TRBJ1-6; unclear D gene. Germline V gene lookup returns CDR1 MNHNY and CDR2 SVGAGI (reference sequence). V dropped 9 bases and J dropped 9 bases, with 21 bases sitting between them. The CDR3 is made up of 15 amino acids. The CDR3 sequence is CASSGYLVSSSPLHF. For the CDR3, the DNA is TGTGCCAGTAGTGGGTACTTGGTATCTTCTTCACCCCTCCACTTT.

The sample holds a few counts of this clonotype. The V and J genes are TRBV7-9 and TRBJ2-3; 9 bases agree with TRBD2. V shed 3 bases and J 6 bases; nucleotides not matched to a gene: 7. CDR1 is SEHNR, CDR2 FQNEAQ, per germline (reference sequence). The CDR3 sequence is 15 residues long. The CDR3 loop reads CASSFTSGSADTQYF. The CDR3 bases are TGTGCCAGCAGCTTTACTAGCGGGTCGGCGGATACGCAGTATTTT.

This clonotype was detected ten times or more. The rearrangement joins TRBV20-1 to TRBJ2-1; no clear D gene. The CDR3 is 12 amino acids. Germline CDR1 reads DFQATT; CDR2 reads SNEGSKA (reference sequence). V shed 5 bases and J shed 5 bases, with 10 bases lying between them. The DNA for the CDR3 is TGCAGTGCTTGGCTGAGGAACAATGAGCAGTTCTTC. Translated, it gives CSAWLRNNEQFF.

This clonotype was detected a few times. The genes are TRBV5-1 and TRBJ1-1, with 7 bases that match TRBD1. The germline gives CDR1 SGHRS, CDR2 YFSETQ. Losses at the gene ends were 6 bases for V and 5 bases for J; bases not matched to a gene: 10. There are 14 residues in the CDR3. In DNA, the CDR3 is TGCGCCAGCACCGACGAAAGGGGGCTAACTGAAGCTTTCTTT. This gives the protein CASTDERGLTEAFF.

The chain employs TRBV29-1 and TRBJ2-5; D possibly corresponds to TRBD2 (6 bases). The CDR3 length is 13 residues. Germline values: CDR1 SQVTM, CDR2 ANQGSEA. Trimming cost V 7 bases and J 2 bases, with 14 bases left between them. CDR3 loop: CSGHRDSQETQYF. The CDR3 DNA reads as TGCAGCGGGCACCGGGACTCACAAGAGACCCAGTACTTC.

The CDR3 region is CASSWTGSGTEAFF. CDR3 coding DNA: TGTGCCAGCAGCTGGACAGGGTCGGGGACTGAAGCTTTCTTT. The genes are TRBV5-6 and TRBJ1-1; 8 nucleotides line up with TRBD1. Germline lookup yields CDR1 SGHDT and CDR2 YYEEEE. V shed 3 bases, J shed 5 bases, and the junction held 6 bases outside the gene matches. The CDR3 runs to 14 residues.

With respect to this clonotype: This could be a read error, since a much larger clone is one nucleotide away. The chain recombines TRBV5-1 with TRBJ1-3; D is possibly TRBD1 (5 bases). The germline gives CDR1 SGHRS, CDR2 YFSETQ. The CDR3 is 15 amino acids. Between the trimmed V and J ends, which lost 4 bases and 4 bases, there was a span of 15 bases. The CDR3 DNA reads TGCGCCAGCAGCCTTTTCGGCGGGGCAGGAAACACCATATATTTT. Translated: CASSLFGGAGNTIYF.

This clonotype occurred a few times. The genes are TRBV5-1 and TRBJ2-3; 14 nucleotides match TRBD2. The germline V gene encodes CDR1 SGHRS and CDR2 YFSETQ. Trimming at V came to 4 bases and at J to 4 bases, leaving 11 bases not matched to a gene. This CDR3 comprises 18 residues. Written as DNA, the CDR3 is TGCGCCAGCAGCCCCTGGACTAGCGGGGGGCCGTACGCAGATACGCAGTATTTT. It codes for CASSPWTSGGPYADTQYF.

The rearrangement uses TRBV28 and TRBJ2-3, with 10 bases aligning to TRBD1. The V gene end was trimmed by 5 bases and the J gene end by 6 bases; junction bases not matched to a gene: 5. Germline CDR1 reads MDHEN; CDR2 reads SYDVKM. The CDR3 sequence is 14 residues long. The CDR3, as DNA: TGTGCCAGCAGTCTGGACAGGGGGGTCGATACGCAGTATTTT. Its protein product is CASSLDRGVDTQYF. Full variable domain (remainder filled in from reference TRBV28 and TRBJ2-3): DVKVTQSSRYLVKRTGEKVFLECVQDMDHENMFWYRQDPGLGLRLIYFSYDVKMKEKGDIPEGYSVSREKKERFSLILESASTNQTSMYLCASSLDRGVDTQYFGPGTRLTVL.

This clonotype came up a few times. Here the CDR3 DNA reads TGTGCCAGCAGCCCTCAGGAGGGGCAGTATTTT. This sequence encodes CASSPQEGQYF. The chain combines TRBV2 with TRBJ2-3; D possibly corresponds to TRBD2 (6 bases). The CDR3 is 11 amino acids. Germline V gene data show CDR1 as SNHLY and CDR2 as FYNNEI. V gave up 6 bases and J gave up 11 bases, with 12 bases separating them.

This clonotype was counted a few times. The gene calls are TRBV27 and TRBJ2-1, with 10 positions matching TRBD1. Germline CDR1 MNHEY, CDR2 SMNVEV (reference sequence). This CDR3 is 15 amino acids long. The V and J ends lost 4 bases and 9 bases, in that order; junction bases with no gene match: 9. CDR3 sequence reads: CASSSTGTGAVEQFF. In nucleotides, the CDR3 is TGTGCCAGCAGTTCGACCGGGACAGGGGCGGTTGAGCAGTTCTTC.

J is TRBJ2-7 and V is TRBV18, with no clear D. Germline CDR1 and CDR2: KGHSH and LQKENI. Trimming shortened V by 4 bases and J by 7 bases, and 17 bases separated the two germline ends. The length of the CDR3 is 14 residues. The CDR3 loop is CASSLEATRTEQYV. CDR3 nucleotides: TGTGCCAGCTCACTCGAGGCTACGCGTACGGAGCAGTACGTC.

This chain links TRBV20-1 with TRBJ1-5; D call uncertain. The CDR3 length is 15 residues. CDR1 DFQATT and CDR2 SNEGSKA come from the germline V gene (reference sequence). V lost 0 bases and J lost 3, with 12 bases in between. CDR3 bases: TGCAGTGCTAGAGATTCCTCCGGTTTCAATCAGCCCCAGCATTTT. Amino acid sequence: CSARDSSGFNQPQHF.

The V call is TRBV12-3 or TRBV12-4, the J call TRBJ2-5; 8 bases are a match to TRBD2. V lost 5 bases, J lost 1 base, and 6 bases stayed unmatched. The CDR3 runs 15 residues. CDR3 sequence (DNA): TGTGCCAGCAGTGGGAGGCGGGGGGCCCAAGAGACCCAGTACTTC. Encoded protein: CASSGRRGAQETQYF.

The chain joins TRBV20-1 to TRBJ1-6, with TRBD1 matching 9 bases. Germline CDR1 DFQATT, CDR2 SNEGSKA (reference sequence). The CDR3 totals 15 residues. J was trimmed by 10 bases and V by 3 bases; bases with no gene match: 10. The CDR3 is CSASEPGQGRSPLHF. CDR3 nucleotide sequence: TGCAGTGCTAGCGAACCGGGACAGGGAAGGTCACCCCTCCACTTT.

This chain joins TRBV29-1 and TRBJ2-3; 10 positions agree with TRBD2. With 8 bases clipped from V and 6 bases from J, the junction kept 11 bases outside the gene matches. Germline lookup yields CDR1 SQVTM and CDR2 ANQGSEA. This CDR3 has 14 amino acids. CDR3: CSTSQAGGADTQYF. The CDR3 DNA reads TGCAGCACCTCTCAAGCGGGGGGGGCCGATACGCAGTATTTT.

CDR3 sequence (DNA): TGTGCCAGCAGCTTAGATCCATCCGGGGGTTTAGTCTATGGCTACACCTTC. Its protein is CASSLDPSGGLVYGYTF. The chain joins TRBV11-2 to TRBJ1-2; TRBD1 might be the D (5 bases). CDR3 length equals 17 residues. Trimming took 0 bases from V and 4 from J, leaving 18 bases between them. CDR1 is SGHAT and CDR2 is FQNNGV in the germline V gene.

The genes are TRBV7-2 and TRBJ2-2; D ambiguous. The CDR3 loop spans 13 amino acids. Trimming took off 5 bases at V and 1 base at J, with 5 bases between the two ends. Germline CDR1 is SGHTA and CDR2 is FQGNSA. The CDR3 coding sequence is TGTGCCAGCAGCCGCCGGAACACCGGGGAGCTGTTTTTT. Residues: CASSRRNTGELFF.

This clonotype was recorded a few times. The chain carries TRBV5-1 and TRBJ1-1; no clear D gene. Per germline, CDR1 SGHRS and CDR2 YFSETQ. Trimming removed 5 bases at V and 5 bases at J, with 10 bases between. CDR3 length equals 12 residues. CDR3 coding DNA: TGCGCCAGCAGATCCGGAGAAACTGAAGCTTTCTTT. Protein product: CASRSGETEAFF.

This chain connects TRBV6-1 to TRBJ2-3; possibly TRBD1 for D (6 bases). The V gene's germline CDR1 is MNHNS and CDR2 SASEGT. CDR3 length equals 13 residues. V lost 6 bases and J lost 2, with 9 bases in between. CDR3 sequence: CASRGQNTDTQYF. The CDR3 coding sequence is TGTGCCAGCAGAGGACAGAACACAGATACGCAGTATTTT.

This chain uses TRBV9 with TRBJ2-3, with D maybe TRBD2 (7 bases). The ends were cut back, 2 bases at V and 6 bases at J, with 28 bases in the middle. Looked up from germline, CDR1 is SGDLS and CDR2 is YYNGEE. The CDR3 has 19 residues. The CDR3 loop is CASSVTARGAALVGDTQYF. In DNA, the CDR3 is TGTGCCAGCAGCGTGACGGCTCGGGGGGCCGCTTTGGTCGGGGATACGCAGTATTTT.